Each of the 18 T cell receptor beta chains below was sequenced from the same sample in a study of blood T cells in healthy people across ages. Then a second PCR, running roughly 7 to 11 cycles, was carried out with a sample-barcoded 5' primer and a J-beta primer mix. MiXCR, applied by TCRdb to the 5' RACE reads, yields one record per CDR3 protein. The sample lists 540,000 or so distinct CDR3 sequences, 27% seen once, with around 20% in the top ten. The sequencing input was blood. All receptors come from a woman in her seventies in good health.

This clonotype was counted once. This rearrangement joins TRBV10-3 to TRBJ2-7; TRBD1 might be the D (5 bases). The CDR3 covers 14 residues. V lost 10 bases, J lost 3 bases, and 19 bases lay in between. The germline CDR1 and CDR2 sequences are ENHRY and SYGVKD. CDR3 DNA sequence: TGTGCCACCGCAGGGCAGAGCTCCTACTACGAGCAGTACTTC. This sequence encodes CATAGQSSYYEQYF.

The rearrangement links TRBV7-9 to TRBJ2-3, with 10 bases lining up with TRBD2. CDR3 size: 17 residues. Per germline, CDR1 SEHNR and CDR2 FQNEAQ (reference sequence). The J segment lost 0 bases and the V segment lost 5 bases, leaving 8 bases of the junction unmatched. CDR3 loop: CASSPLRTSGSTDTQYF. The CDR3 DNA reads TGTGCCAGCAGCCCATTGAGGACTAGCGGCAGCACAGATACGCAGTATTTT.

V and J are TRBV7-2 and TRBJ2-6; tentative D call: TRBD1 (6 bases). Trimming pared 6 bases from V and 0 bases from J, leaving 9 bases between. This CDR3 region has 15 residues. Germline V CDR1 and CDR2: SGHTA, FQGNSA. In nucleotides, the CDR3 is TGTGCCAGCAGACGACAGGACTCTGGGGCCAACGTCCTGACTTTC. It encodes CASRRQDSGANVLTF.

This clonotype was seen a handful of times. The rearrangement joins TRBV5-1 to TRBJ2-7, with a weak D call TRBD1 (7 bases). This CDR3 contains 15 residues. The germline V and J ends were trimmed by 4 bases and 3 bases, with 17 bases remaining between them. Per germline, CDR1 SGHRS and CDR2 YFSETQ. CDR3 in amino acids: CASSAGTDPGYEQYF. The CDR3, as DNA: TGCGCCAGCAGCGCGGGGACAGACCCGGGCTACGAGCAGTACTTC.

This clonotype was seen a handful of times. CDR3 nucleotides: TGTGCCAGCAGCTTTGGACAGGGGATCGATTACACTGAAGCTTTCTTT. Residues: CASSFGQGIDYTEAFF. V is TRBV5-6 and J is TRBJ1-1, with 9 bases identical to TRBD1. The CDR3 is 16 amino acids. J lost 3 bases, V lost 2 bases, and 8 bases had no gene match. The germline CDR1 and CDR2 sequences are SGHDT and YYEEEE.

V and J are TRBV6-4 and TRBJ2-5; D unclear. With 2 bases removed from V and 2 bases from J, the gap between germline ends came to 3 bases. Germline CDR1 MRHNA, CDR2 SNTAGT. The CDR3 consists of 12 residues. The CDR3 loop reads CASSDGQETQYF. CDR3 DNA: TGTGCCAGCAGTGACGGTCAAGAGACCCAGTACTTC.

This chain connects TRBV18 to TRBJ1-5; TRBD1 aligns across 7 bases. The CDR3 contains 13 residues. Germline values: CDR1 KGHSH, CDR2 LQKENI. After removal of 6 bases from V and 6 bases from J, the junction contained 5 bases not matched to a gene. This CDR3 is CASSGDRAQPQHF. DNA for the CDR3: TGTGCCAGCTCCGGAGACAGGGCTCAGCCCCAGCATTTT.

This clonotype was found a few times. The chain carries TRBV5-1 and TRBJ1-2; 8 positions agree with TRBD1. With V trimmed by 2 bases and J by 1 base, 4 bases remained unmatched. This CDR3 is 15 amino acids long. CDR1 and CDR2 (germline): SGHRS, YFSETQ. Here the CDR3 reads CASSFDRGHNYGYTF. In DNA, the CDR3 is TGCGCCAGCAGCTTTGACAGGGGCCATAACTATGGCTACACCTTC. The full variable domain, in which reference TRBV5-1 and TRBJ1-2 provide the parts outside the CDR3, is KAGVTQTPRYLIKTRGQQVTLSCSPISGHRSVSWYQQTPGQGLQFLFEYFSETQRNKGNFPGRFSGRQFSNSRSEMNVSTLELGDSALYLCASSFDRGHNYGYTFGSGTRLTVV.

This clonotype appeared a few times. The V and J genes are TRBV5-1 and TRBJ2-1; maybe TRBD1 (6 bases). Germline assignment: CDR1 SGHRS and CDR2 YFSETQ. The CDR3 has 14 residues. V lost 2 bases and J lost 8, with 14 bases in between. The DNA for the CDR3 is TGCGCCAGCAGCTTCCGGACAGTTGGAGATGAGCAGTTCTTC. Its translation: CASSFRTVGDEQFF.

The J gene is TRBJ1-2, the V gene TRBV9; no reliable D call. The CDR3 extends over 14 amino acids. V lost 0 bases to trimming and J lost 2 bases, with 8 bases between them. From germline, CDR1 is SGDLS and CDR2 YYNGEE. CDR3 DNA sequence: TGTGCCAGCAGCGTAGAGGGCCGAAACTATGGCTACACCTTC. As protein: CASSVEGRNYGYTF. The whole variable domain, remainder taken from reference TRBV9 and TRBJ1-2, is DSGVTQTPKHLITATGQRVTLRCSPRSGDLSVYWYQQSLDQGLQFLIQYYNGEERAKGNILERFSAQQFPDLHSELNLSSLELGDSALYFCASSVEGRNYGYTFGSGTRLTVV.

The gene calls are TRBV10-3 and TRBJ1-5, with 11 bases that match TRBD1. Trimming removed 1 base from V and 5 bases from J; junction bases left unmatched: 4. CDR1 and CDR2 (germline): ENHRY, SYGVKD. The CDR3 consists of 16 residues. The CDR3 here is CAISEFGTGGDQPQHF. CDR3 coding DNA: TGTGCCATCAGTGAGTTTGGGACAGGGGGTGATCAGCCCCAGCATTTT.

This clonotype was detected only a few times. CDR3 DNA: TGCAGTGCTAGGCCCGCTAGCGGGAGTAATGAGCAGTTCTTC. This translates into CSARPASGSNEQFF. The chain links TRBV20-1 to TRBJ2-1, with 10 nucleotides matching TRBD2. The germline gives CDR1 DFQATT, CDR2 SNEGSKA (reference sequence). V was clipped by 3 bases and J by 7 bases; unmatched bases: 6. CDR3 size: 14 residues.

The rearrangement joins TRBV10-3 to TRBJ2-1; D is possibly TRBD1 or TRBD2 (6 bases each). Trimming pared 7 bases from V and 5 bases from J, leaving 15 bases between. The CDR3 sequence is 14 residues long. CDR1 is ENHRY and CDR2 is SYGVKD in the germline V gene. CDR3: CAITLGGSNNEQFF. In nucleotides, the CDR3 is TGTGCCATCACCTTGGGGGGCAGTAACAATGAGCAGTTCTTC.

This chain uses TRBV12-3 or TRBV12-4 with TRBJ2-2; 16 bases agree with TRBD2. The CDR3 is 19 residues long. J gave up 3 bases and V 7 bases, and 11 bases lay outside the gene matches. CDR3 nucleotide sequence: TGTGCCAGCATTGCCGGGACTAGCGGGGGGGCTCAGTACACCGGGGAGCTGTTTTTT. Protein sequence: CASIAGTSGGAQYTGELFF.

In nucleotides, the CDR3 is TGTGCCAGCAGCTTAACAGCCAGAACACAAAGGAGCTCTGGAAACACCATATATTTT. Translation: CASSLTARTQRSSGNTIYF. This chain uses TRBV7-9 with TRBJ1-3; unclear D gene. CDR1 is SEHNR, CDR2 FQNEAQ, per germline (reference sequence). The CDR3 totals 19 residues. V lost 2 bases, J lost 0 bases, and 20 bases lay in between.

In nucleotides, the CDR3 is TGTGCCAGCAGTTCCTACCATAAATCCTACAATGAGCAGTTCTTC. Encoded protein: CASSSYHKSYNEQFF. This sequence joins TRBV7-2 and TRBJ2-1; D ambiguous. Germline CDR1 SGHTA, CDR2 FQGNSA. Trimming pared 6 bases from V and 1 base from J, leaving 13 bases between. The CDR3 is 15 residues long.

DNA of the CDR3: TGCAGTGCTAGAGATCGGACAGGGGCAAACGAGCAGTACTTC. This sequence encodes CSARDRTGANEQYF. The J gene is TRBJ2-7, the V gene TRBV20-1; TRBD1 aligns across 9 bases. The V and J ends lost 0 bases and 5 bases, in that order; junction bases with no gene match: 5. Germline CDR1 reads DFQATT; CDR2 reads SNEGSKA (reference sequence). This CDR3 has 14 residues.

A few counts support this clonotype. The DNA of the CDR3 is TGCGCCAGCAGCCGAGGGACAGGGGGGACGAATGAGCAGTTCTTC. Its translation is CASSRGTGGTNEQFF. The V and J genes are TRBV4-1 and TRBJ2-1; 11 bases agree with TRBD1. J lost 7 bases, V lost 4 bases, and 6 bases had no gene match. The CDR3 is made up of 15 amino acids. The germline CDR1 and CDR2 sequences are MGHRA and YSYEKL.